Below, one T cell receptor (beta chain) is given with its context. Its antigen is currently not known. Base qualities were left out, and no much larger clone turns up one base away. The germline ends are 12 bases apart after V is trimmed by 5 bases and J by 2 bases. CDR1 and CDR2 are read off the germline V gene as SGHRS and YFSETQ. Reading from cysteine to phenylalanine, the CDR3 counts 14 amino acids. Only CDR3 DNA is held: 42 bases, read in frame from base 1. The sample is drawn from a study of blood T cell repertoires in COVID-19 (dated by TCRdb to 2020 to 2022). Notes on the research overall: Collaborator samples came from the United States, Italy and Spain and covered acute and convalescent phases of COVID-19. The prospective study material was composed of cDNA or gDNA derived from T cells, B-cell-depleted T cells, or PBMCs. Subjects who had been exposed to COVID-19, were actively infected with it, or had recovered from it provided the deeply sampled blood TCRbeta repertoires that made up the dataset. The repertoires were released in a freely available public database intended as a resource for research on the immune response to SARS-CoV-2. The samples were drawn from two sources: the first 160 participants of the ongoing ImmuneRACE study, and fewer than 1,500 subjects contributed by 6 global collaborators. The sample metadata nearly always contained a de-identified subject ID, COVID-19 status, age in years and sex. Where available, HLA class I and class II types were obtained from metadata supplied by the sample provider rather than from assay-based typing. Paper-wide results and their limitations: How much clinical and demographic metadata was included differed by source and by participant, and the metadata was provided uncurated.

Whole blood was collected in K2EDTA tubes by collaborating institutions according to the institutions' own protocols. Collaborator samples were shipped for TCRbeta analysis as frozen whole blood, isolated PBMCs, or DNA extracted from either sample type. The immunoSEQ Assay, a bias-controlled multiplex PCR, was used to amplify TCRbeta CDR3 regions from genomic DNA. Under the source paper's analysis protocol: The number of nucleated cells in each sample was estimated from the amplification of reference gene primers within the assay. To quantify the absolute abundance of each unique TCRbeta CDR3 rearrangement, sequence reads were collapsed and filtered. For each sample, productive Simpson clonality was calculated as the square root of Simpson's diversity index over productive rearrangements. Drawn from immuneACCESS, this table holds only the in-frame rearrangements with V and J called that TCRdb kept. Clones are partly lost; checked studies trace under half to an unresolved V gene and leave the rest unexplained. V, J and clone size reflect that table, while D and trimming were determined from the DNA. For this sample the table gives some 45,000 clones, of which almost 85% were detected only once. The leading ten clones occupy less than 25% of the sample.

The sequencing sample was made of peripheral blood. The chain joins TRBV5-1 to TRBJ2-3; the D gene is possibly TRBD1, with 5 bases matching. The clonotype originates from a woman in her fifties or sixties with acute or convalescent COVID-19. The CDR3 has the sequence CASRLQGYTDTQYF. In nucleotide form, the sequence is TGCGCCAGCAGACTTCAGGGATACACAGATACGCAGTATTTT.